The rows below give T cell receptor beta chains drawn from one sample of a study of brain T cells in children with intractable seizures. Only in-frame clones appear in the TCRdb table, and some are missing; sequencing was by immunoSEQ multiplex PCR. The sample lists about 340,000 clones, roughly 93% occurring once. This material consisted of peripheral blood, taken less than 6 months after surgery. These receptors originate from a boy under two years old with tuberous sclerosis and intractable seizures. CDR3s include the opening cysteine and the closing phenylalanine or tryptophan. The order of the fields is CDR3 length, clone size, J gene, D gene, V gene, CDR3 DNA, CDR3 protein. D genes are given only for firm matches. Clone size, where shown, is once, few, many, or a class for clones that have expanded.

CDR3 length: 14
clone size: few
J gene: TRBJ1-5
D gene: TRBD1
V gene: TRBV7-2
CDR3 DNA: TGTGCCAGCAGCGCCGGACAGGCTTCTGGTGCCCAGCATTTT
CDR3 protein: CASSAGQASGAQHF

CDR3 length: 14
clone size: -
J gene: TRBJ2-5
D gene: -
V gene: TRBV21-1
CDR3 DNA: TGTGCCAGCAGCAAGGTCTTCCCTCAAGAGACCCAGTACTTC
CDR3 protein: CASSKVFPQETQYF

CDR3 length: 14
clone size: few
J gene: TRBJ1-5
D gene: -
V gene: TRBV13
CDR3 DNA: TGTGCCAGCAGCTTAGGAGGGGTAGGTCAGCCCCAGCATTTT
CDR3 protein: CASSLGGVGQPQHF

CDR3 length: 13
clone size: -
J gene: TRBJ2-7
D gene: -
V gene: TRBV7-9
CDR3 DNA: TGTGCCAGCAGCTTAGAGGGGCCATCCGAGCAGTACTTC
CDR3 protein: CASSLEGPSEQYF

CDR3 length: 16
clone size: -
J gene: TRBJ1-2
D gene: -
V gene: TRBV19
CDR3 DNA: TGTGCCAGTAGTACCCAAGCCCGACCGGGACACTATGGCTACACCTTC
CDR3 protein: CASSTQARPGHYGYTF

CDR3 length: 16
clone size: -
J gene: TRBJ1-4
D gene: -
V gene: TRBV14
CDR3 DNA: TGTGCCAGCAGCTCGATTGGAGGCGCGGCTAATGAAAAACTGTTTTTT
CDR3 protein: CASSSIGGAANEKLFF

CDR3 length: 12
clone size: -
J gene: TRBJ2-5
D gene: -
V gene: TRBV3-1/TRBV3-2
CDR3 DNA: TGTGCCAGCAGCCAAGTACGTAAGACCCAGTACTTC
CDR3 protein: CASSQVRKTQYF

CDR3 length: 15
clone size: once
J gene: TRBJ2-1
D gene: -
V gene: TRBV7-8
CDR3 DNA: TGTGCCAGCAGCTTAAGCAGGGGCCCCTACAATGAGCAGTTCTTC
CDR3 protein: CASSLSRGPYNEQFF

CDR3 length: 17
clone size: -
J gene: TRBJ2-5
D gene: TRBD2
V gene: TRBV5-1
CDR3 DNA: TGCGCCAGCAGCCTAGGGACTAGCCTACAGCAAGGAGAGACCCAGTACTTC
CDR3 protein: CASSLGTSLQQGETQYF

CDR3 length: 17
clone size: -
J gene: TRBJ2-3
D gene: -
V gene: TRBV5-1
CDR3 DNA: TGCGCCAGCAGCTTGGCCATCGGCCTCGTCTACACAGATACGCAGTATTTT
CDR3 protein: CASSLAIGLVYTDTQYF

CDR3 length: 15
clone size: once
J gene: TRBJ1-5
D gene: TRBD1
V gene: TRBV7-9
CDR3 DNA: TGTGCCAGCAGCTCGTCACAGGGGGCAGGTCAGCCCCAGCATTTT
CDR3 protein: CASSSSQGAGQPQHF

CDR3 length: 18
clone size: -
J gene: TRBJ2-1
D gene: -
V gene: TRBV7-8
CDR3 DNA: TGTGCCAGCAGCAATCGGGCAGGGTGGGGGCAGGGGAACAATGAGCAGTTCTTC
CDR3 protein: CASSNRAGWGQGNNEQFF

CDR3 length: 15
clone size: -
J gene: TRBJ2-7
D gene: -
V gene: TRBV4-1
CDR3 DNA: TGCGCCAGCAGCCAAGATTGGTGGGGAGGACGTGAGCAGTACTTC
CDR3 protein: CASSQDWWGGREQYF

CDR3 length: 16
clone size: -
J gene: TRBJ1-6
D gene: -
V gene: TRBV5-6
CDR3 DNA: TGTGCCAGCAGCTTGGGGGTAATCAGCTATAATTCACCCCTCCACTTT
CDR3 protein: CASSLGVISYNSPLHF

CDR3 length: 18
clone size: -
J gene: TRBJ2-1
D gene: -
V gene: TRBV7-4
CDR3 DNA: TGTGCCAGCAGCCTCCCCCCGAACACGACGATGACCTACAATGAGCAGTTCTTC
CDR3 protein: CASSLPPNTTMTYNEQFF

CDR3 length: 17
clone size: -
J gene: TRBJ2-7
D gene: -
V gene: TRBV7-9
CDR3 DNA: TGTGCCAGCAGCTCCCTGGTGGGAGTAGAATCGCCCTACGAGCAGTACTTC
CDR3 protein: CASSSLVGVESPYEQYF

CDR3 length: 14
clone size: -
J gene: TRBJ1-1
D gene: -
V gene: TRBV3-1/TRBV3-2
CDR3 DNA: TGTGCCAGCAGACTGACACAGGGAGGGACTGAAGCTTTCTTT
CDR3 protein: CASRLTQGGTEAFF

CDR3 length: 14
clone size: -
J gene: TRBJ2-1
D gene: -
V gene: TRBV7-9
CDR3 DNA: TGTGCCAGCAGCTTAGTGGTCCCAAGGTTCCAGCAGTTCTTC
CDR3 protein: CASSLVVPRFQQFF

CDR3 length: 14
clone size: -
J gene: TRBJ1-6
D gene: -
V gene: TRBV2
CDR3 DNA: TGTGCCAGCAGTGAAGTCGGCGGGGATTCACCCCTCCACTTT
CDR3 protein: CASSEVGGDSPLHF

CDR3 length: 18
clone size: -
J gene: TRBJ2-7
D gene: -
V gene: TRBV23-1
CDR3 DNA: TGCGCCAGCAGTCCCAACCCCGTCGATCGAACACCGAGGGGCGAGCAGTACTTC
CDR3 protein: CASSPNPVDRTPRGEQYF

CDR3 length: 15
clone size: once
J gene: TRBJ1-2
D gene: TRBD1
V gene: TRBV7-3
CDR3 DNA: TGTGCCAGCAGCCCGACTTCTGCAGGGGGCCATGGCTACACCTTC
CDR3 protein: CASSPTSAGGHGYTF

CDR3 length: 15
clone size: -
J gene: TRBJ2-7
D gene: -
V gene: TRBV4-1
CDR3 DNA: TGCGCCAGCAGCCAAGTCTGGCCCTCCTCCTACGAGCAGTACTTC
CDR3 protein: CASSQVWPSSYEQYF

CDR3 length: 13
clone size: -
J gene: TRBJ1-4
D gene: -
V gene: TRBV10-3
CDR3 DNA: TGTGCCATCAGGGGGGACCTTAATGAAAAACTGTTTTTT
CDR3 protein: CAIRGDLNEKLFF

CDR3 length: 14
clone size: -
J gene: TRBJ1-1
D gene: -
V gene: TRBV30
CDR3 DNA: TGTGCCTGGAGTGTAATTAAGGGCTTTGGTGAAGCTTTCTTT
CDR3 protein: CAWSVIKGFGEAFF

CDR3 length: 14
clone size: -
J gene: TRBJ2-7
D gene: TRBD2
V gene: TRBV7-6
CDR3 DNA: TGTGCCAGCAGCGTCTTGGCGGGAGGGGGTGAGCAGTACTTC
CDR3 protein: CASSVLAGGGEQYF

CDR3 length: 14
clone size: -
J gene: TRBJ2-1
D gene: -
V gene: TRBV2
CDR3 DNA: TGTGCCAGCAGTGATCGTGAAGGGGCGAATGAGCAGTTCTTC
CDR3 protein: CASSDREGANEQFF

CDR3 length: 15
clone size: once
J gene: TRBJ1-5
D gene: -
V gene: TRBV5-1
CDR3 DNA: TGCGCCAGCAGCTACGGGACGGGGAACAATCAGCCCCAGCATTTT
CDR3 protein: CASSYGTGNNQPQHF

CDR3 length: 13
clone size: once
J gene: TRBJ2-7
D gene: -
V gene: TRBV19
CDR3 DNA: TGTGCCAGTAGTATAACAGGTAGCAACGAGCAGTACTTC
CDR3 protein: CASSITGSNEQYF

CDR3 length: 17
clone size: medium-sized
J gene: TRBJ1-2
D gene: TRBD1
V gene: TRBV2
CDR3 DNA: TGTGCCAGCAGTGGAGGACAGGGGATCCTCGGCGACTATGGCTACACCTTC
CDR3 protein: CASSGGQGILGDYGYTF

CDR3 length: 15
clone size: few
J gene: TRBJ1-5
D gene: -
V gene: TRBV2
CDR3 DNA: TGTGCCAGCAGTGAAGAAGGGAATAGCAATCAGCCCCAGCATTTT
CDR3 protein: CASSEEGNSNQPQHF